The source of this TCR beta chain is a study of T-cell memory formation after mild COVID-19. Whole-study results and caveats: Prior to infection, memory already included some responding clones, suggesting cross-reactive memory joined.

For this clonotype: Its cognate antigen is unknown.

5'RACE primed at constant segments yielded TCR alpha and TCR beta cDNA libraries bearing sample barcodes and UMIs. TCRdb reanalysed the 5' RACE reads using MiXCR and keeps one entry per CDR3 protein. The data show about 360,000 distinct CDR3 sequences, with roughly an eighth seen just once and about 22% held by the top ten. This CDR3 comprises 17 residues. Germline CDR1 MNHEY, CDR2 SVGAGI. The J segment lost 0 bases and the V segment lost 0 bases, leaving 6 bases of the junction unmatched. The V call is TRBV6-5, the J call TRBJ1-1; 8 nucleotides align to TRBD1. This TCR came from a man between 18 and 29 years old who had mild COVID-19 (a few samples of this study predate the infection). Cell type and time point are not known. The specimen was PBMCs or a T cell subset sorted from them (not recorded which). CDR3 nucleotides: TGTGCCAGCAGTTACTCGCGGACAGGGAGAATGAACACTGAAGCTTTCTTT. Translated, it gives CASSYSRTGRMNTEAFF.